This T cell receptor (beta chain) emerged from a study of T cells after yellow fever vaccination. Study conclusions and caveats: Contaminating bulk clonotypes could be abundant in FACS-sorted repertoires.

The CDR3 extends over 13 amino acids. V gave up 4 bases and J gave up 5 bases, with 9 bases separating them. Germline values: CDR1 LGHDT, CDR2 YNNKEL (reference sequence). The table lists this clonotype with many counts. Its antigen is unknown. TCRdb re-analysed the 5' RACE reads in MiXCR, keeping a single row per CDR3 protein. The sample shows 400,000 or so distinct CDR3 sequences, 6% to 8% of them seen only once. The sequence was collected from a man aged 25-40 years who received the YFV17D yellow fever vaccine. This chain links TRBV3-1 with TRBJ2-1; D is uncertain. The source material was PBMCs, sampled 5 days after the yellow fever booster vaccination. CDR3 sequence reads: CASSRGRDNEQFF. CDR3 sequence (DNA): TGTGCCAGCAGCCGGGGAAGAGACAATGAGCAGTTCTTC.